This entry lists 10 T cell receptor beta chains sequenced from one sample in a study of early T cells in non-severe SARS-CoV-2 infection. TCRdb processed the 5' RACE reads anew with MiXCR; each CDR3 protein has one entry. Counted here are about 81,000 distinct CDR3 sequences, around 5.6% occurring once; the ten biggest clones make up roughly 8.4%. Sequenced sample: whole blood. These receptors all come from an adult who was a healthcare worker with PCR-confirmed SARS-CoV-2 infection or an uninfected control (not recorded which).

This clonotype is medium-sized. The chain is built from TRBV7-2 and TRBJ2-1; D not certain. CDR1 is SGHTA and CDR2 is FQGNSA in the germline V gene. V was pared by 2 bases and J by 2 bases, with 1 base between. The CDR3 runs 12 residues. The CDR3 loop is CASSLTYNEQFF. Written as DNA, the CDR3 is TGTGCCAGCAGCTTAACCTACAATGAGCAGTTCTTC.

This clonotype was seen ten or more times. This sequence joins TRBV27 and TRBJ1-5; D possibly corresponds to TRBD1 (5 bases). Looked up from germline, CDR1 is MNHEY and CDR2 is SMNVEV (reference sequence). The CDR3 runs to 15 residues. Trimming took 3 bases from V and 2 from J, leaving 11 bases between them. The CDR3 DNA reads as TGTGCCAGCAGTTTTGGGGCCTTGGGCAATCAGCCCCAGCATTTT. Encoded protein: CASSFGALGNQPQHF.

About this clonotype: The junction and the germline gene differ at one end; a read error may be behind it. The chain joins TRBV6-1 to TRBJ1-4, with 10 bases fitting TRBD1. The germline V gene has CDR1 MNHNS and CDR2 SASEGT. CDR3 length: 14 amino acids. CDR3 amino acids: CASSAGTGDEKVFF. The DNA of the CDR3 is TGTGCCAGCAGTGCCGGGACAGGGGACGAAAAAGTGTTTTTT.

At least ten counts were recorded for this clonotype. This sequence joins TRBV25-1 and TRBJ2-1; 7 bases are shared with TRBD1. Losses at the gene ends were 4 bases for V and 8 bases for J; bases not matched to a gene: 8. This CDR3 is 14 amino acids long. Germline CDR1 reads MGHDK; CDR2 reads SYGVNS. DNA of the CDR3: TGTGCCAGCAGTGCCTGGACAGGCGGCTATGAGCAGTTCTTC. This gives the protein CASSAWTGGYEQFF.

The J gene is TRBJ2-5, the V gene TRBV10-3; TRBD1 might be the D (5 bases). Trimming left V 4 bases short and J 5 bases short, with 8 bases between. The CDR3 runs to 12 residues. The germline V gene encodes CDR1 ENHRY and CDR2 SYGVKD. The CDR3 protein is CAISGTSETQYF. CDR3 coding DNA: TGTGCCATCAGTGGGACAAGTGAGACCCAGTACTTC.

The rearrangement joins TRBV9 to TRBJ1-6, with a weak D call TRBD1 (6 bases). The CDR3 length is 15 residues. V lost 3 bases, J lost 2 bases, and 9 bases lay in between. The germline gives CDR1 SGDLS, CDR2 YYNGEE. CDR3 residues: CASSAGVTYNSPLHF. In DNA, the CDR3 is TGTGCCAGCAGCGCAGGGGTCACCTATAATTCACCCCTCCACTTT.

A few counts support this clonotype. The chain recombines TRBV4-3 with TRBJ1-4; D remains unclear. Germline V lookup: CDR1 LGHNA, CDR2 YSLEER. CDR3 length: 15 residues. Trimming took 2 bases from V and 0 from J, leaving 7 bases between them. The CDR3 loop is CASSQTEATNEKLFF. CDR3 in DNA: TGCGCCAGCAGCCAAACGGAAGCAACTAATGAAAAACTGTTTTTT.

In its sample, this clonotype was seen many times. This chain uses TRBV12-3 or TRBV12-4 with TRBJ2-1; D ambiguous. The CDR3 is 12 amino acids. The V and J ends lost 5 bases and 11 bases respectively, with 13 bases between them. The CDR3 loop is CASSPALMQQFF. CDR3 DNA sequence: TGTGCCAGCAGTCCGGCCCTCATGCAGCAGTTCTTC.

This clonotype was counted many times. This chain links TRBV21-1 with TRBJ2-5. TRBV21-1 is a recognized pseudogene. This CDR3 region has 13 residues. CDR3: CASSRQPQETQYF. CDR3 DNA sequence: TGTGCCAGCAGCCGGCAGCCCCAAGAGACCCAGTACTTC.

This clonotype was counted ten times or more. V is TRBV9 and J is TRBJ2-1; D remains ambiguous. The germline V gene encodes CDR1 SGDLS and CDR2 YYNGEE. The CDR3 runs to 12 residues. V shed 2 bases and J shed 3 bases, with 3 bases lying between them. The CDR3 region has the DNA TGTGCCAGCAGCGTCCGCTACAATGAGCAGTTCTTC. Encoded protein: CASSVRYNEQFF.